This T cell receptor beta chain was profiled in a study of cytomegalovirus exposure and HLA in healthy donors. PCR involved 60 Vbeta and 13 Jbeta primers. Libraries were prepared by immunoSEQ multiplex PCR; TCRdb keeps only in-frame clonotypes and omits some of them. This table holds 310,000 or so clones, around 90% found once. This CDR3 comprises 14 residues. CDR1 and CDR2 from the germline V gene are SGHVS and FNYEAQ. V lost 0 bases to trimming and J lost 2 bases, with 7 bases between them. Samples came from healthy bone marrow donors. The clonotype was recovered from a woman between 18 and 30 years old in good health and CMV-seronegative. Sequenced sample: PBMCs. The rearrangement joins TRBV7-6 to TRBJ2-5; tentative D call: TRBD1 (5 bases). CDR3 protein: CASSLADSQETQYF. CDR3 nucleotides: TGTGCCAGCAGCTTAGCTGACAGTCAAGAGACCCAGTACTTC.